This T cell receptor beta chain derives from a study of identical twins. CDR3 length: 11 amino acids. Germline V CDR1 and CDR2: DFQATT, SNEGSKA (reference sequence). V was clipped by 2 bases and J by 4 bases, with 5 bases between them. TCRdb fed the 5' RACE reads into MiXCR, producing one record per CDR3 protein. Of hundreds of thousands of distinct CDR3 sequences in the sample, 12% were seen once. On this clonotype: Possible read error: a much larger clone is one base away.

These data were likewise used in another study, on yellow fever vaccine responses in identical twins.

The sample consisted of PBMCs. The sequence was collected from a woman aged 18 to 35 in good health. The V call is TRBV20-1, the J call TRBJ1-1; D call uncertain. CDR3 in DNA: TGCAGTGCTAGACAGACCACTGAAGCTTTCTTT. As protein: CSARQTTEAFF.